Listed below are T cell receptor beta chains from one sample, sequenced in a study of T cell responses to AZD1222 COVID-19 vaccine. Generated by immunoSEQ multiplex PCR, the TCRdb table keeps only in-frame clones and is missing some. The sample comprises about 150,000 clones, about 86% of which are singletons, and about 5.1% rests with the top ten. The source material was peripheral blood, sampled on day 0 of MenACWY control vaccination. The receptors originated from an adult in good health. Both conserved end residues are part of each CDR3. A D gene is named only where the DNA matches it firmly. Not all rows give a size; the values are once, few, many and, for expanded clones, a class.

cdr3_aa,cdr3_nt,j_call,cdr3_length,d_call,v_call,clone_size
CAGEYRNYGYTF,TGTGCCGGCGAGTACAGAAACTATGGCTACACCTTC,TRBJ1-2,12,-,TRBV30,few
CASSISGQGAYEQYF,TGTGCCAGTAGTATAAGCGGGCAGGGGGCATACGAGCAGTACTTC,TRBJ2-7,15,TRBD1,TRBV19,-
CASSNFRRFSGNTIYF,TGTGCCAGCAGCAACTTCAGAAGATTCTCTGGAAACACCATATATTTT,TRBJ1-3,16,-,TRBV7-2,-
CASSGGGGASDTQYF,TGTGCCAGCAGTGGAGGCGGGGGGGCATCAGATACGCAGTATTTT,TRBJ2-3,15,TRBD2,TRBV6-4,once
CASRIGARWAEAFF,TGTGCCAGCAGGATTGGGGCTCGGTGGGCTGAAGCTTTCTTT,TRBJ1-1,14,-,TRBV27,-
CASSIRPTMDQPQHF,TGTGCCAGTAGTATAAGGCCCACTATGGATCAGCCCCAGCATTTT,TRBJ1-5,15,-,TRBV19,-
CAGEGGGYGYTF,TGTGCCGGTGAGGGAGGTGGCTATGGCTACACCTTC,TRBJ1-2,12,-,TRBV6-5,-
CASRYSGRNTEAFF,TGTGCCAGCAGGTACTCCGGGAGGAACACTGAAGCTTTCTTT,TRBJ1-1,14,-,TRBV6-2/TRBV6-3,-
CATSDLWTGGTGELFF,TGTGCCACCAGTGATTTGTGGACAGGGGGAACCGGGGAGCTGTTTTTT,TRBJ2-2,16,TRBD1,TRBV24-1,-
CASSREGLSWAFF,TGTGCCAGCAGCCGTGAGGGGTTGTCGTGGGCTTTCTTT,TRBJ1-1,13,-,TRBV3-1/TRBV3-2,-